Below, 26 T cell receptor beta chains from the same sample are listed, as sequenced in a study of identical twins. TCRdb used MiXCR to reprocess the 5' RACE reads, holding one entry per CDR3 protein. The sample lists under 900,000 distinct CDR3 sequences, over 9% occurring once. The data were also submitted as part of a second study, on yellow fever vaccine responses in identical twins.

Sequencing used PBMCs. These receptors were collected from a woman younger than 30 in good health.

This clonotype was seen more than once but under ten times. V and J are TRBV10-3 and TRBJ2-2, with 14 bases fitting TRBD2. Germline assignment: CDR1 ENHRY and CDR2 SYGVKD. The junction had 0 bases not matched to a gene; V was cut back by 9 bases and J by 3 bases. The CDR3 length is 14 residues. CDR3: CAMGLAGDTGELFF. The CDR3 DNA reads TGTGCCATGGGACTAGCGGGAGACACCGGGGAGCTGTTTTTT.

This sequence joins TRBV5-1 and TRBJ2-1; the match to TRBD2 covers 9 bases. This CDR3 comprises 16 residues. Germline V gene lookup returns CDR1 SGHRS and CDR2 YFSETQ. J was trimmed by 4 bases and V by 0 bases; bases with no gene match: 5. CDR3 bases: TGCGCCAGCAGCTTGGGACTAGCGGAGTATTACAATGAGCAGTTCTTC. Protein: CASSLGLAEYYNEQFF. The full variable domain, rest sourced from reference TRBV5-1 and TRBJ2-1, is KAGVTQTPRYLIKTRGQQVTLSCSPISGHRSVSWYQQTPGQGLQFLFEYFSETQRNKGNFPGRFSGRQFSNSRSEMNVSTLELGDSALYLCASSLGLAEYYNEQFFGPGTRLTVL.

CDR3 nucleotides: TGTGCCAGCAGTGGGGACTCCCTCTCCTATAATTCACCCCTCCACTTT. This translates into CASSGDSLSYNSPLHF. This rearrangement joins TRBV2 to TRBJ1-6; TRBD1 is a possible D gene (5 bases). With 4 bases removed from V and 0 bases from J, the gap between germline ends came to 10 bases. Germline loops: CDR1 SNHLY, CDR2 FYNNEI. This CDR3 region has 16 residues.

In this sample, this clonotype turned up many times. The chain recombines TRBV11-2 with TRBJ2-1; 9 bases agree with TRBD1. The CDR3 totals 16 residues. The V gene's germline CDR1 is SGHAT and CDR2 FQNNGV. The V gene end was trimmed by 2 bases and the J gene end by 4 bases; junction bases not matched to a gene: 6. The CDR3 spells CASSLSQGAFYNEQFF. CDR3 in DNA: TGTGCCAGCAGCTTATCACAGGGGGCTTTTTACAATGAGCAGTTCTTC. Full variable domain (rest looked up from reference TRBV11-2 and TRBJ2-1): EAGVAQSPRYKIIEKRQSVAFWCNPISGHATLYWYQQILGQGPKLLIQFQNNGVVDDSQLPKDRFSAERLKGVDSTLKIQPAKLEDSAVYLCASSLSQGAFYNEQFFGPGTRLTVL.

The CDR3 spells CASAGWSTDTQYF. DNA for the CDR3: TGCGCCAGCGCAGGGTGGAGCACAGATACGCAGTATTTT. This chain links TRBV4-1 with TRBJ2-3, with D perhaps matching TRBD1 (5 bases). V dropped 8 bases and J dropped 0 bases, with 9 bases sitting between them. The CDR3 extends over 13 amino acids. The germline V gene encodes CDR1 MGHRA and CDR2 YSYEKL.

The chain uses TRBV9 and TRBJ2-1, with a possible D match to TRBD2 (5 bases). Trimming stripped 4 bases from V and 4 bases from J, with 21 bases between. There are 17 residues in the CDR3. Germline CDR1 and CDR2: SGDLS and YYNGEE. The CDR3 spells CASSPRASQKVYNEQFF. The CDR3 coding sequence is TGTGCCAGCAGCCCTAGGGCTAGCCAAAAGGTTTACAATGAGCAGTTCTTC.

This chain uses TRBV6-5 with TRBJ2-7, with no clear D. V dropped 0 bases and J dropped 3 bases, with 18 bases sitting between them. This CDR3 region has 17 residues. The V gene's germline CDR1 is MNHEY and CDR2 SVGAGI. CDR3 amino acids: CASSYSYNSRRSYEQYF. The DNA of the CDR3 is TGTGCCAGCAGTTACTCGTACAACTCGAGGCGGAGCTACGAGCAGTACTTC.

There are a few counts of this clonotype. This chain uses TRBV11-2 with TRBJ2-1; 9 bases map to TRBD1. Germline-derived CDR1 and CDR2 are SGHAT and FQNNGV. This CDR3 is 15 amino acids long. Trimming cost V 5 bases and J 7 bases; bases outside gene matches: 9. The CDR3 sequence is CASSPAGTGLNEQFF. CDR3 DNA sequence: TGTGCCAGCAGCCCCGCCGGGACAGGGCTAAATGAGCAGTTCTTC.

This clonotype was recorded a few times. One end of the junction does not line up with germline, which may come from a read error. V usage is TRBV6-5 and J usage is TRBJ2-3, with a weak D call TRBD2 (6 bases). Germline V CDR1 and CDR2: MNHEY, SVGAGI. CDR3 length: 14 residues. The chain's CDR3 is CASSYWDSQDTQYF. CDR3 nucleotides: TGTGCCAGCAGCTACTGGGACTCCCAAGATACGCAGTATTTT.

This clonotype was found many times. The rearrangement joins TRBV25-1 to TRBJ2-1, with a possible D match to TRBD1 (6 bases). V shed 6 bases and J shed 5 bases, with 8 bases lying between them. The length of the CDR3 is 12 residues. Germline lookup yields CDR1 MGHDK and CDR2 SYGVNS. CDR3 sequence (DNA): TGTGCCAGCAGGAGGGGGAACAATGAGCAGTTCTTC. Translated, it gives CASRRGNNEQFF.

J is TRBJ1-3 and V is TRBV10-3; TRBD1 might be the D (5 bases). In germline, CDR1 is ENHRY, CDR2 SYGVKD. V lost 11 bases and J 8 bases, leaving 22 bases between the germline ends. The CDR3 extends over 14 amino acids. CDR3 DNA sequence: TGTGCCTCCCGACGAATGGGGACTCAGGACACCATATATTTT. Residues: CASRRMGTQDTIYF.

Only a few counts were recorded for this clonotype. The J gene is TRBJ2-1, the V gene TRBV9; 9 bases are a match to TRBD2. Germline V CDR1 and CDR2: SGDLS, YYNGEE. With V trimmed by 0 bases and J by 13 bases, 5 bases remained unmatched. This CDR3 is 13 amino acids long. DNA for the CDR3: TGTGCCAGCAGCGTAGAACTAGCGGGTCTTCAGTTCTTC. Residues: CASSVELAGLQFF.

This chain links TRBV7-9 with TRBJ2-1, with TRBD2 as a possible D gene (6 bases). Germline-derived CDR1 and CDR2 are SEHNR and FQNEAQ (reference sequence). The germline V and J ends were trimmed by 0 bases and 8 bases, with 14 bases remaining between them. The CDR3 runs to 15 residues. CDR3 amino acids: CASSLAPIRGYEQFF. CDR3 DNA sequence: TGTGCCAGCAGCTTAGCCCCCATCCGGGGGTATGAGCAGTTCTTC.

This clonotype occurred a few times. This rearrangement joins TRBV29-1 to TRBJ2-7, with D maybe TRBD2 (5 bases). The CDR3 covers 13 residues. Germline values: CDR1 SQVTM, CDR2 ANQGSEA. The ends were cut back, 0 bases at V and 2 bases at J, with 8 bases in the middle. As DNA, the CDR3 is TGCAGCGTTGAAGAGGGAGTTCCCTACGAGCAGTACTTC. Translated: CSVEEGVPYEQYF.

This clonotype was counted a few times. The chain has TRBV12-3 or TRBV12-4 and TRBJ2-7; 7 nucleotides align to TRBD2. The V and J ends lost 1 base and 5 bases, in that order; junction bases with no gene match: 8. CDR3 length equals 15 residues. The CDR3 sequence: CASSLVPRELNEQYF. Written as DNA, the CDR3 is TGTGCCAGCAGTTTAGTCCCGCGGGAGCTCAACGAGCAGTACTTC.

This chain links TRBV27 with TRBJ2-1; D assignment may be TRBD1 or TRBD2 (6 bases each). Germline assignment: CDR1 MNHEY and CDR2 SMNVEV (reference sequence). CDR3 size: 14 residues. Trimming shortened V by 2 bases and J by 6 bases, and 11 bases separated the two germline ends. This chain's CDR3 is CASSLGGTPNEQFF. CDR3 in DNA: TGTGCCAGCAGTTTAGGAGGGACACCCAATGAGCAGTTCTTC.

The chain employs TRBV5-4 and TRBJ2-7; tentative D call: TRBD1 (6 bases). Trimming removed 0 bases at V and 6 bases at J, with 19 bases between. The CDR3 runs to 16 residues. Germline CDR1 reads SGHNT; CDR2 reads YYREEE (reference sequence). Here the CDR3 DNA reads TGTGCCAGCAGCTTGGCACTCGGACAGAGTGTTATCGAGCAGTACGTC. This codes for CASSLALGQSVIEQYV.

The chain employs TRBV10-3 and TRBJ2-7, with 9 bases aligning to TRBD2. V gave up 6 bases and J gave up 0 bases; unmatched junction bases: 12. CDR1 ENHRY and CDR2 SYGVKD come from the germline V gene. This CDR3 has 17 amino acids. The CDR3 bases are TGTGCCATCAGGAAGATTAGCGGGAGCCCTCCCTCCTACGAGCAGTACTTC. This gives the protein CAIRKISGSPPSYEQYF.

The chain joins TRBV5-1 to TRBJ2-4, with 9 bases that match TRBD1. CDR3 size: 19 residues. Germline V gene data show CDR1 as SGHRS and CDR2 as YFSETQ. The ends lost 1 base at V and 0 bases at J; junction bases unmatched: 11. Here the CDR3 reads CASSLWSQGAQLAKNIQYF. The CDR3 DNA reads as TGCGCCAGCAGCTTGTGGTCACAGGGGGCTCAGCTAGCCAAAAACATTCAGTACTTC.

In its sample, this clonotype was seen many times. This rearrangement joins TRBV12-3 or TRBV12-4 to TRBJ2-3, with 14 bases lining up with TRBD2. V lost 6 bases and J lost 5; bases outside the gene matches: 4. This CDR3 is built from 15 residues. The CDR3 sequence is CASSRLAGGIDTQYF. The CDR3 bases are TGTGCCAGCAGCCGACTAGCGGGAGGGATAGATACGCAGTATTTT.

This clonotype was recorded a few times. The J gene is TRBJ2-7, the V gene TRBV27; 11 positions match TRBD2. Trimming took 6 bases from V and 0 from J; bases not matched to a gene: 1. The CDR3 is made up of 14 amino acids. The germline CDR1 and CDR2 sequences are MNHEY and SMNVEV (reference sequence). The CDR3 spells CASRTSGDSYEQYF. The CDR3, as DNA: TGTGCCAGCAGGACTAGCGGGGACTCCTACGAGCAGTACTTC.

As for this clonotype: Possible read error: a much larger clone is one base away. The CDR3 is CASSLVGGAPYELYV. Here the CDR3 DNA reads TGTGCCAGCAGCTTGGTCGGGGGCGCCCCCTACGAGCTGTACGTC. This chain joins TRBV5-5 and TRBJ2-7; D assignment may be TRBD1 or TRBD2 (6 bases each). The CDR3 is 15 residues long. Per the germline V gene, CDR1 is SGHKS and CDR2 is YYEKEE (reference sequence).

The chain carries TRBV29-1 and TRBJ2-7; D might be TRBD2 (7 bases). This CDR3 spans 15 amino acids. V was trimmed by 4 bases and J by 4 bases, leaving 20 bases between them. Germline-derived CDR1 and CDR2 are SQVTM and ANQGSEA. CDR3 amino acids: CSVAGGPGGSYEQYF. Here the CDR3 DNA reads TGCAGCGTTGCGGGGGGCCCGGGTGGGTCGTACGAGCAGTACTTC.

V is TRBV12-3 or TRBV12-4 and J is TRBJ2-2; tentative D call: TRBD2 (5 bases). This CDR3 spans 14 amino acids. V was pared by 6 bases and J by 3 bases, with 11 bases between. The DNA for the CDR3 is TGTGCCAGCAGATCAGGACTGCACACCGGGGAGCTGTTTTTT. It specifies CASRSGLHTGELFF.

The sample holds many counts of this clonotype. CDR3 protein: CASSQEDRGNSPLHF. The CDR3 region has the DNA TGTGCCAGCAGCCAAGAGGACAGGGGAAATTCACCCCTCCACTTT. The chain carries TRBV4-2 and TRBJ1-6; the match to TRBD1 covers 9 bases. CDR1 LGHNA and CDR2 YNFKEQ come from the germline V gene. J lost 7 bases, V lost 0 bases, and 1 base had no gene match. The CDR3 is 15 amino acids.

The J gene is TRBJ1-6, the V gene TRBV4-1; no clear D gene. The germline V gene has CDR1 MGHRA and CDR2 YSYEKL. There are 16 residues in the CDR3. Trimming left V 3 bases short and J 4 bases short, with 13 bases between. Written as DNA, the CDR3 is TGCGCCAGCAGCCAGGAAACCGGGCTATATAATTCACCCCTCCACTTT. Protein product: CASSQETGLYNSPLHF.